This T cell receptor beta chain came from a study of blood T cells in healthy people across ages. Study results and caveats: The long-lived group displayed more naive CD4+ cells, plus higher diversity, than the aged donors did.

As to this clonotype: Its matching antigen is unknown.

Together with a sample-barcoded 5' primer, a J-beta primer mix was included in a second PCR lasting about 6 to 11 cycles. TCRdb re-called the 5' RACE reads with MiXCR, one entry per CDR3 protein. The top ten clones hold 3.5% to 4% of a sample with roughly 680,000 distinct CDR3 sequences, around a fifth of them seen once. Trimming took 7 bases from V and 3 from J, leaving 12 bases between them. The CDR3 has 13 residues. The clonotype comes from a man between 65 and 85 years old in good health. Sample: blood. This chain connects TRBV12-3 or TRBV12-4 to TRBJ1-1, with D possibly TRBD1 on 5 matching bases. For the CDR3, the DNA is TGTGCCAGCACTCTGGGGGGTTACACTGAAGCTTTCTTT. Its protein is CASTLGGYTEAFF.